This T cell receptor beta chain came from a study of Graves' ophthalmopathy and Graves' hyperthyroidism. Other autoimmune diseases, uncontrolled infections, pregnancy or lactation excluded patients from enrollment. Clinical symptoms and serum thyroxine were used for diagnosis; TRAb, thyroid ultrasound and orbital computed tomography were also relied on. The study amplified TCR beta CDR3 regions using RNA transcripts. First-round RT-PCR used HTBI primers; second-round multiplex PCR followed. TCRdb reanalysed the multiplex PCR reads using MiXCR and keeps one entry per CDR3 protein. The data hold around 590,000 distinct CDR3 sequences, with under 45% observed a single time. This clonotype was observed many times. The germline gives CDR1 SGHAT, CDR2 FQNNGV. Deletions cut 4 bases from V and 3 bases from J, with 16 bases between. The CDR3 length is 15 residues.

The sequenced sample consisted of peripheral blood or thyroid tissue (not recorded which). This sequence joins TRBV11-2 and TRBJ2-7; perhaps TRBD1 as D (5 bases). This sequence originates from an adult man with Graves' hyperthyroidism. The CDR3 sequence is CASSSDRPSIYEQYF. The CDR3 DNA follows: TGTGCCAGCAGCTCAGACAGACCTTCTATCTACGAGCAGTACTTC. Filled out from reference TRBV11-2 and TRBJ2-7, the complete variable domain reads EAGVAQSPRYKIIEKRQSVAFWCNPISGHATLYWYQQILGQGPKLLIQFQNNGVVDDSQLPKDRFSAERLKGVDSTLKIQPAKLEDSAVYLCASSSDRPSIYEQYFGPGTRLTVT.